The 11 T cell receptor beta chains in this list originate from one sample, sequenced in a study of blood T cell repertoires in COVID-19 (dated by TCRdb to about 2020). The library was produced with the immunoSEQ multiplex PCR assay. TCRdb re-hosts the immuneACCESS table, in-frame sequences only. Its copies lack some clones; in the studies checked, an unresolved V gene accounts for under half of them, and the cause for the rest is not known. Present in this sample are about 180,000 clones, approximately 80% of which were seen just once. About 15% of the sample goes to the ten largest clones. Sequencing used PBMCs or T cells enriched from blood (not recorded which). These receptors were taken from a man in his fifties or sixties who had been exposed to COVID-19.

Here the CDR3 reads CASSLGGPGPQYF. CDR3 DNA: TGTGCCAGCAGTTTGGGTGGTCCGGGTCCGCAGTATTTT. The genes are TRBV28 and TRBJ2-3; D is ambiguous. CDR1 and CDR2 (germline): MDHEN, SYDVKM. V was shortened by 3 bases and J by 10 bases, with 14 bases between the two germline ends. CDR3 length: 13 residues.

The rearrangement links TRBV5-8 to TRBJ1-6; no clear D gene. Germline values: CDR1 SGHTS, CDR2 YDEGEE. The V and J ends lost 4 bases and 5 bases respectively, with 16 bases between them. The CDR3 has 16 amino acids. CDR3 sequence reads: CASSLEPGPDNSPLHF. Written as DNA, the CDR3 is TGTGCCAGCAGCCTAGAACCGGGTCCCGATAATTCACCCCTCCACTTT.

The chain combines TRBV29-1 with TRBJ1-1; D perhaps matches TRBD1 (5 bases). CDR1 is SQVTM and CDR2 is ANQGSEA in the germline V gene. The CDR3 runs to 13 residues. Trimming pared 4 bases from V and 5 bases from J, leaving 14 bases between. The CDR3 nucleotides are TGCAGCGTTGGACCCAGGGAAGAGACTGAAGCTTTCTTT. It codes for CSVGPREETEAFF.

The chain joins TRBV4-3 to TRBJ2-7, with 7 bases matching TRBD2. J was trimmed by 3 bases and V by 0 bases; bases with no gene match: 5. Germline lookup yields CDR1 LGHNA and CDR2 YSLEER. The CDR3 has 15 residues. Written as DNA, the CDR3 is TGCGCCAGCAGCCAAGAGGGGGGGAGGGACTACGAGCAGTACTTC. This gives the protein CASSQEGGRDYEQYF.

V and J are TRBV7-9 and TRBJ1-1; D gene uncertain. This CDR3 has 11 amino acids. CDR1 is SEHNR, CDR2 FQNEAQ, per germline (reference sequence). Deletions cut 5 bases from V and 11 bases from J, with 12 bases between. This CDR3 reads CASSHAREAFF. CDR3 sequence (DNA): TGTGCCAGCAGCCACGCCCGGGAGGCTTTCTTT.

V and J are TRBV30 and TRBJ2-7; 13 bases are a match to TRBD2. Germline CDR1 GTSNPN, CDR2 SVGIG (reference sequence). This CDR3 region has 14 residues. V lost 3 bases to trimming and J lost 5 bases; unmatched junction nucleotides: 4. CDR3 protein: CAWSSGLAGDEQYF. The CDR3 DNA is TGTGCCTGGAGCTCCGGACTAGCGGGAGACGAGCAGTACTTC. The entire variable domain, with the rest obtained from reference TRBV30 and TRBJ2-7, is as follows: SQTIHQWPATLVQPVGSPLSLECTVEGTSNPNLYWYRQAAGRGLQLLFYSVGIGQISSEVPQNLSASRPQDRQFILSSKKLLLSDSGFYLCAWSSGLAGDEQYFGPGTRLTVT.

The V gene is TRBV11-3, the J gene TRBJ2-7, with no clear D. The length of the CDR3 is 12 residues. The germline V and J ends were trimmed by 2 bases and 5 bases, with 7 bases remaining between them. In germline, CDR1 is SGHNT, CDR2 YENEEA. The CDR3 here is CASSLSSHEQYF. In DNA form, the CDR3 reads TGTGCCAGCAGCTTATCCAGTCACGAGCAGTACTTC.

The CDR3 DNA follows: TGTGCCAGCAGCGCCGGGACAGCTGATCAGCCCCAGCATTTT. It yields the protein CASSAGTADQPQHF. This rearrangement joins TRBV5-4 to TRBJ1-5; 7 bases fit TRBD1. V lost 4 bases, J lost 5 bases, and 6 bases stayed unmatched. The CDR3 sequence is 14 residues long. Germline CDR1 is SGHNT and CDR2 is YYREEE (reference sequence). Complete variable domain (other parts from reference TRBV5-4 and TRBJ1-5): ETGVTQSPTHLIKTRGQQVTLRCSSQSGHNTVSWYQQALGQGPQFIFQYYREEENGRGNFPPRFSGLQFPNYSSELNVNALELDDSALYLCASSAGTADQPQHFGDGTRLSIL.

The chain has TRBV5-4 and TRBJ1-4, with 9 bases identical to TRBD1. Looked up from germline, CDR1 is SGHNT and CDR2 is YYREEE (reference sequence). The CDR3 is made up of 18 amino acids. The J segment lost 1 base and the V segment lost 2 bases, leaving 9 bases of the junction unmatched. CDR3 bases: TGTGCCAGCAGCTTCTACAGGGGGCCAACTAGAACTAATGAAAAACTGTTTTTT. Translating gives CASSFYRGPTRTNEKLFF.

This clone appeared once. This sequence joins TRBV6-2 or TRBV6-3 and TRBJ1-5; D is possibly TRBD1 (6 bases). Germline loops: CDR1 MNHEY, CDR2 SVGEGT. V was trimmed by 5 bases and J by 5 bases, leaving 19 bases between them. The CDR3 extends over 16 amino acids. For the CDR3, the DNA is TGTGCCAGCAGTGGCCACCAGGGGAAGAGAGATCAGCCCCAGCATTTT. Its protein is CASSGHQGKRDQPQHF.

The chain links TRBV24-1 to TRBJ2-3; 8 nucleotides align to TRBD2. The germline V gene encodes CDR1 KGHDR and CDR2 SFDVKD. Germline trimming cut 4 bases from V and 4 bases from J; bases unmatched to any gene: 12. The CDR3 totals 17 residues. The CDR3 here is CATSDYRTSFRADTQYF. In nucleotides, the CDR3 is TGTGCCACCAGTGACTATCGGACTAGCTTTCGGGCAGATACGCAGTATTTT.